This record looks at one T cell receptor beta chain sequence and its context. Its antigen is not known. The junction and the germline gene differ at one end; a read error may be behind it. Germline V gives CDR1 SNHLY, CDR2 FYNNEI. This CDR3 has 17 amino acids. TCRdb re-called the reads with MiXCR, one entry per CDR3 protein. The sample shows over 250,000 distinct CDR3 sequences, around 20% of them seen only once. This sample was included in a study of T cell repertoires in cytomegalovirus infection. The TCR comes from a human donor in good health (CMV status not recorded). Some clones in this sample may be carry-over from other donors' samples. V is TRBV2 and J is TRBJ2-4, with D perhaps TRBD1 or TRBD2 (5 bases each). Sequenced material: cultured PBMCs, taken from culture after CMV antigen stimulation. The DNA of the CDR3 is TGTGCCAGCAGTGAAGGACAGCCGTCCCTAGCCAAAAACATTCAGTGCTTC. This encodes CASSEGQPSLAKNIQCF.